This T cell receptor (beta chain) was recovered during a study of PD-L1 blockade in urothelial cancer. Study-level background: The year 2014 saw patients start atezolizumab, 1,200 mg intravenously every 3 weeks. Prior exposure to chemotherapy in patients amounted to 0 to 3 regimens received. Analysis of the blood was performed 3 weeks (second dose) and 6 weeks after treatment start.

Generated by immunoSEQ multiplex PCR, the TCRdb table keeps only in-frame clones and is missing some. The sample shows just over 20,000 clones, nearly 90% of them seen only once. Trimming took 1 base from V and 5 from J, leaving 11 bases between them. Germline V gene data show CDR1 as SEHNR and CDR2 as FQNEAQ (reference sequence). CDR3 length: 14 amino acids. A total of 1 to 8 samples per patient were collected pretreatment and on-treatment. This sample comprised PBMCs, obtained around atezolizumab (anti-PD-L1) treatment. The receptor's source is an older woman with urothelial cancer. The chain is built from TRBV7-9 and TRBJ1-1, with D possibly being TRBD1 (6 bases). In DNA form, the CDR3 reads TGTGCCAGCAGCTTAGAGGTAACAGGGACTGAAGCTTTCTTT. Translating it yields CASSLEVTGTEAFF.